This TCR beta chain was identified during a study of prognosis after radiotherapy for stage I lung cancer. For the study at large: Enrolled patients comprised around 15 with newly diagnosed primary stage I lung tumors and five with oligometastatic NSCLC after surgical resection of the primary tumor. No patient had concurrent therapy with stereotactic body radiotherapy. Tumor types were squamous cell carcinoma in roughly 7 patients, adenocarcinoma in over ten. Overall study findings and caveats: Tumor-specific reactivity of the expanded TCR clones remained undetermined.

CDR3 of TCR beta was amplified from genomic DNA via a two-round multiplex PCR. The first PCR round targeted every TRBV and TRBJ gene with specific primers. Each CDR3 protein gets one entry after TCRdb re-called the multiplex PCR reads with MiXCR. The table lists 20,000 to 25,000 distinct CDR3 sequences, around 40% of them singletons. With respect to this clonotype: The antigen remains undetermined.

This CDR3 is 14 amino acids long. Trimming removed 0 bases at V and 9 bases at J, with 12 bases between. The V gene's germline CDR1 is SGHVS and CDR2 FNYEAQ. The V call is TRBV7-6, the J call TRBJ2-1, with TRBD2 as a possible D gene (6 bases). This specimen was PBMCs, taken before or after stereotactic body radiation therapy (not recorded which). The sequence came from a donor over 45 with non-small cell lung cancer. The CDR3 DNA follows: TGTGCCAGCAGCTTAGCAGCAGGAGGGGCTGAGCAGTTCTTC. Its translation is CASSLAAGGAEQFF.